This record covers a single T cell receptor beta chain. Its antigen is unidentified. This entry comes from a study of chemoradiotherapy in HPV16-positive cancers. Study-wide findings and caveats: Functional assays defining HPV-specific T cells used only a couple of HPV16-positive patients.

The CDR3 spans 14 residues. V lost 0 bases and J 4 bases, leaving 7 bases between the germline ends. Germline values: CDR1 SGDLS, CDR2 YYNGEE. Libraries were prepared by immunoSEQ multiplex PCR; TCRdb keeps only in-frame clonotypes and omits some of them. The data show over 3,000 clones, with roughly 95% seen just once and about 3.5% held by the top ten. Sequenced material: tumor tissue, taken from a patient who underwent chemoradiotherapy. The chain is built from TRBV9 and TRBJ2-2, with a possible D match to TRBD2 (5 bases). The receptor was isolated from a human donor with HPV-associated anogenital cancer. In DNA, the CDR3 is TGTGCCAGCAGCGTAGTGCGGGCCACCGGGGAGCTGTTTTTT. Translated: CASSVVRATGELFF.